This is a list of T cell receptor beta chains from one sample in a study of blood T cell repertoires in COVID-19. TCRdb keeps only in-frame clones here, not all; method: immunoSEQ multiplex PCR. The data contain about 440,000 clones, approximately 88% of them singletons. Sequenced input: peripheral blood. Every receptor here comes from a woman aged 45-65 years with COVID-19, enrolled during active disease. The CDR3 runs from the conserved cysteine through the conserved F or W. A D gene is named only where the DNA matches it firmly. Clone size is shown for a subset of rows, as once, few, many or a class of expanded clone.

cdr3_aa: CASSLGGGGTDTQYF; cdr3_nt: TGTGCCAGCAGCTTAGGCGGGGGGGGAACAGATACGCAGTATTTT; clone_size: NA; j_call: TRBJ2-3; v_call: TRBV5-4; d_call: TRBD2
cdr3_aa: CASSLGQGTNEKLFF; cdr3_nt: TGTGCCAGCAGCTTAGGACAGGGGACTAATGAAAAACTGTTTTTT; clone_size: NA; j_call: TRBJ1-4; v_call: TRBV7-8; d_call: TRBD1
cdr3_aa: CASSLSSGGGDTQYF; cdr3_nt: TGTGCCAGCAGCCTAAGTAGCGGGGGCGGGGATACGCAGTATTTT; clone_size: NA; j_call: TRBJ2-3; v_call: TRBV7-2; d_call: TRBD2
cdr3_aa: CASTRRDRNYGYTF; cdr3_nt: TGTGCCAGCACGCGGAGGGACAGAAACTATGGCTACACCTTC; clone_size: NA; j_call: TRBJ1-2; v_call: TRBV6-4; d_call: TRBD1
cdr3_aa: CASSPSRTGQETQYF; cdr3_nt: TGTGCCAGCAGTCCGTCCCGGACAGGACAAGAGACCCAGTACTTC; clone_size: NA; j_call: TRBJ2-5; v_call: TRBV6-5; d_call: TRBD1
cdr3_aa: CAWSGTVSNYGYTF; cdr3_nt: TGTGCCTGGAGTGGGACAGTTTCGAACTATGGCTACACCTTC; clone_size: NA; j_call: TRBJ1-2; v_call: TRBV30; d_call: NA
cdr3_aa: CASSFPTGGKNTEAFF; cdr3_nt: TGTGCCAGCAGCTTCCCGACAGGGGGGAAGAACACTGAAGCTTTCTTT; clone_size: NA; j_call: TRBJ1-1; v_call: TRBV11-2; d_call: TRBD1
cdr3_aa: CASSPTGFMNTEAFF; cdr3_nt: TGTGCCAGCTCGCCTACAGGGTTCATGAACACTGAAGCTTTCTTT; clone_size: NA; j_call: TRBJ1-1; v_call: TRBV18; d_call: NA
cdr3_aa: CASSKVGWGTGLRGQYF; cdr3_nt: TGTGCCAGCAGCAAAGTAGGATGGGGGACAGGCCTCCGAGGGCAGTACTTC; clone_size: NA; j_call: TRBJ2-7; v_call: TRBV13; d_call: TRBD1
cdr3_aa: CASSTGAANTIYF; cdr3_nt: TGTGCCAGCAGTACAGGGGCGGCGAACACCATATATTTT; clone_size: NA; j_call: TRBJ1-3; v_call: TRBV12-3/TRBV12-4; d_call: TRBD1
cdr3_aa: CASSYSAGNGEQYF; cdr3_nt: TGTGCCAGCAGTTACTCAGCGGGGAACGGCGAGCAGTACTTC; clone_size: NA; j_call: TRBJ2-7; v_call: TRBV6-5; d_call: TRBD2
cdr3_aa: CAWSVRGLNTEAFF; cdr3_nt: TGTGCCTGGAGTGTACGGGGACTAAACACTGAAGCTTTCTTT; clone_size: NA; j_call: TRBJ1-1; v_call: TRBV30; d_call: NA
cdr3_aa: CASSLRAWRGYRAGSQETQYF; cdr3_nt: TGTGCCAGCAGCCTAAGGGCCTGGCGGGGGTACAGGGCGGGTTCCCAAGAGACCCAGTACTTC; clone_size: NA; j_call: TRBJ2-5; v_call: TRBV28; d_call: NA
cdr3_aa: CASSPQAMNTEAFF; cdr3_nt: TGTGCCAGCAGTCCCCAGGCAATGAACACTGAAGCTTTCTTT; clone_size: few; j_call: TRBJ1-1; v_call: TRBV6-2/TRBV6-3; d_call: NA
cdr3_aa: CASSLNNRQQGTGELFF; cdr3_nt: TGTGCCAGCAGCTTAAATAACCGGCAGCAGGGCACCGGGGAGCTGTTTTTT; clone_size: NA; j_call: TRBJ2-2; v_call: TRBV7-9; d_call: NA
cdr3_aa: CASSSAFTRFWETQYF; cdr3_nt: TGTGCCAGCAGCTCCGCCTTTACGCGATTTTGGGAGACCCAGTACTTC; clone_size: NA; j_call: TRBJ2-5; v_call: TRBV11-2; d_call: NA
cdr3_aa: CASSQPEVYEQYF; cdr3_nt: TGTGCCAGCAGCCAGCCCGAGGTCTACGAGCAGTACTTC; clone_size: NA; j_call: TRBJ2-7; v_call: TRBV5-4; d_call: NA
cdr3_aa: CASSLQGPNEQFF; cdr3_nt: TGTGCCAGCAGTCTACAGGGTCCCAATGAGCAGTTCTTC; clone_size: NA; j_call: TRBJ2-1; v_call: TRBV6-5; d_call: NA
cdr3_aa: CASSPLYGGSYEQYF; cdr3_nt: TGTGCCAGTAGTCCCTTGTACGGGGGCTCCTACGAGCAGTACTTC; clone_size: NA; j_call: TRBJ2-7; v_call: TRBV19; d_call: NA
cdr3_aa: CASVDHREAFF; cdr3_nt: TGTGCCAGCGTCGATCACAGGGAAGCTTTCTTT; clone_size: NA; j_call: TRBJ1-1; v_call: TRBV28; d_call: NA
cdr3_aa: CAWAGYEGLEAFF; cdr3_nt: TGTGCCTGGGCTGGGTATGAGGGTCTTGAAGCTTTCTTT; clone_size: NA; j_call: TRBJ1-1; v_call: TRBV30; d_call: NA
cdr3_aa: CASRLGTGIPNEKLFF; cdr3_nt: TGTGCCAGCAGGCTAGGGACAGGGATACCTAATGAAAAACTGTTTTTT; clone_size: NA; j_call: TRBJ1-4; v_call: TRBV11-2; d_call: TRBD1
cdr3_aa: CANQASESYEQYF; cdr3_nt: TGTGCCAACCAAGCTAGCGAGTCCTACGAGCAGTACTTC; clone_size: once; j_call: TRBJ2-7; v_call: TRBV10-3; d_call: NA
cdr3_aa: CSVEIFDTQYF; cdr3_nt: TGCAGCGTTGAAATATTTGATACGCAGTATTTT; clone_size: NA; j_call: TRBJ2-3; v_call: TRBV29-1; d_call: NA
cdr3_aa: CASSQNTGSNSPLHF; cdr3_nt: TGTGCCAGCAGCCAGAACACGGGGAGTAATTCACCCCTCCACTTT; clone_size: NA; j_call: TRBJ1-6; v_call: TRBV7-6; d_call: NA
cdr3_aa: CASNKGTENTEAFF; cdr3_nt: TGTGCCAGCAATAAAGGGACAGAGAACACTGAAGCTTTCTTT; clone_size: NA; j_call: TRBJ1-1; v_call: TRBV6-6; d_call: TRBD1
cdr3_aa: CATSPGGTGVYNEQFF; cdr3_nt: TGCGCCACCTCGCCCGGGGGGACTGGAGTATACAATGAGCAGTTCTTC; clone_size: NA; j_call: TRBJ2-1; v_call: TRBV10-2; d_call: TRBD2
cdr3_aa: CASSLDWSTEAFF; cdr3_nt: TGTGCCAGCAGTTTAGACTGGAGCACTGAAGCTTTCTTT; clone_size: NA; j_call: TRBJ1-1; v_call: TRBV12-3/TRBV12-4; d_call: NA
cdr3_aa: CASSPLFASAQYF; cdr3_nt: TGTGCCAGCAGCCCACTATTTGCGTCGGCGCAGTATTTT; clone_size: NA; j_call: TRBJ2-3; v_call: TRBV7-8; d_call: NA
cdr3_aa: CASSYGGGSPAEAFF; cdr3_nt: TGTGCCAGCAGTTACGGGGGAGGTTCGCCAGCTGAAGCTTTCTTT; clone_size: NA; j_call: TRBJ1-1; v_call: TRBV6-5; d_call: NA
cdr3_aa: CASSSTGKVGYEQYF; cdr3_nt: TGTGCCAGCAGTTCCACAGGGAAGGTCGGCTACGAGCAGTACTTC; clone_size: once; j_call: TRBJ2-7; v_call: TRBV7-8; d_call: NA
cdr3_aa: CASSESTGIVGMGETQYF; cdr3_nt: TGCGCCAGCAGTGAGTCGACAGGGATCGTGGGGATGGGGGAGACCCAGTACTTC; clone_size: NA; j_call: TRBJ2-5; v_call: TRBV10-2; d_call: TRBD1
cdr3_aa: CASSSRDRGRNTIYF; cdr3_nt: TGTGCCAGCAGCTCCCGGGACAGGGGAAGAAACACCATATATTTT; clone_size: NA; j_call: TRBJ1-3; v_call: TRBV7-9; d_call: TRBD1
cdr3_aa: CSARGYEQYF; cdr3_nt: TGCAGCGCCCGAGGTTACGAGCAGTACTTC; clone_size: NA; j_call: TRBJ2-7; v_call: TRBV29-1; d_call: NA
cdr3_aa: CASSFPRVPYNEQFF; cdr3_nt: TGTGCCAGCAGCTTTCCCAGGGTCCCCTACAATGAGCAGTTCTTC; clone_size: NA; j_call: TRBJ2-1; v_call: TRBV7-3; d_call: NA
cdr3_aa: CASSFTGNTEAFF; cdr3_nt: TGTGCCAGCAGTTTTACAGGGAACACTGAAGCTTTCTTT; clone_size: NA; j_call: TRBJ1-1; v_call: TRBV7-9; d_call: NA
cdr3_aa: CASSLAGGGVGNEQFF; cdr3_nt: TGTGCCAGCAGCTTAGCGGGCGGGGGAGTAGGGAATGAGCAGTTCTTC; clone_size: NA; j_call: TRBJ2-1; v_call: TRBV7-2; d_call: TRBD2
cdr3_aa: CASSLRQSTGELFF; cdr3_nt: TGTGCCAGCAGCTTACGACAGTCCACCGGGGAGCTGTTTTTT; clone_size: NA; j_call: TRBJ2-2; v_call: TRBV9; d_call: NA
cdr3_aa: CASNRGGGNEQFF; cdr3_nt: TGTGCCAGCAACAGGGGTGGGGGCAATGAGCAGTTCTTC; clone_size: few; j_call: TRBJ2-1; v_call: TRBV27; d_call: TRBD1
cdr3_aa: CATSDLRADTQYF; cdr3_nt: TGTGCCACCAGTGATTTGCGGGCAGATACGCAGTATTTT; clone_size: NA; j_call: TRBJ2-3; v_call: TRBV24-1; d_call: NA
cdr3_aa: CASYETAVEAFF; cdr3_nt: TGTGCCAGTTATGAAACAGCGGTAGAAGCTTTCTTT; clone_size: NA; j_call: TRBJ1-1; v_call: TRBV6-6; d_call: NA
cdr3_aa: CASSPRRGDEAFF; cdr3_nt: TGTGCCAGCAGCCCACGACGAGGTGATGAAGCTTTCTTT; clone_size: few; j_call: TRBJ1-1; v_call: TRBV7-3; d_call: NA
cdr3_aa: CASSLEGDYSPLHF; cdr3_nt: TGTGCCAGCAGCTTGGAGGGGGATTATTCACCCCTCCACTTT; clone_size: NA; j_call: TRBJ1-6; v_call: TRBV5-4; d_call: NA
cdr3_aa: CASSAEGEQFF; cdr3_nt: TGTGCCAGCAGCGCGGAGGGGGAGCAGTTCTTC; clone_size: NA; j_call: TRBJ2-1; v_call: TRBV9; d_call: NA
cdr3_aa: CAWSPGSTEAFF; cdr3_nt: TGTGCCTGGAGTCCCGGTTCCACTGAAGCTTTCTTT; clone_size: NA; j_call: TRBJ1-1; v_call: TRBV30; d_call: NA
cdr3_aa: CASSLDEEAFF; cdr3_nt: TGTGCCAGCAGCTTAGATGAGGAAGCTTTCTTT; clone_size: NA; j_call: TRBJ1-1; v_call: TRBV11-2; d_call: NA
cdr3_aa: CASSLGDRVMNTEAFF; cdr3_nt: TGCGCCAGCAGCTTGGGGGACAGAGTTATGAACACTGAAGCTTTCTTT; clone_size: once; j_call: TRBJ1-1; v_call: TRBV5-1; d_call: TRBD1
cdr3_aa: CASSLDRGAEAFF; cdr3_nt: TGTGCCAGCAGCTTGGACAGGGGGGCGGAAGCTTTCTTT; clone_size: NA; j_call: TRBJ1-1; v_call: TRBV5-4; d_call: TRBD1